The 32 T cell receptor beta chains below were found in one sample sequenced in a study of T cells in Graves' hyperthyroidism and ophthalmopathy. TCR beta CDR3 regions were amplified from RNA transcripts. The study used the HTBI primer set for a first-round RT-PCR of the TCR CDR3. TCRdb processed the multiplex PCR reads anew with MiXCR; each CDR3 protein has one entry. The table includes over 90,000 distinct CDR3 sequences, 40% to 50% detected once. Sequencing was carried out using blood. Receptors originate from a man aged 35-49 years with Graves' hyperthyroidism.

Turning to this clonotype: A much bigger clone sits one base away, suggesting this may be a read error. The rearrangement joins TRBV6-6 to TRBJ2-7; D unclear. V was trimmed by 0 bases and J by 2 bases, leaving 11 bases between them. Germline lookup yields CDR1 MNHNY and CDR2 SVGAGI (reference sequence). The CDR3 extends over 15 amino acids. The CDR3 nucleotides are TGTGCCAGCAGTTACTCCGGGTCCAACGCCTACGAGCAGTACTTC. It codes for CASSYSGSNAYEQYF.

The rearrangement joins TRBV5-6 to TRBJ1-2, with 8 positions matching TRBD1. The ends lost 5 bases at V and 8 bases at J; junction bases unmatched: 11. From germline, CDR1 is SGHDT and CDR2 YYEEEE. The CDR3 length is 14 residues. CDR3 nucleotides: TGTGCCAGCAGATTAACGACAGGGGAAGGAGGCTACACCTTC. It codes for CASRLTTGEGGYTF.

This chain connects TRBV30 to TRBJ2-5; D may be TRBD2 (7 bases). The V end lost 0 bases, the J end lost 5 bases, and 16 bases lay between the germline ends. CDR1 is GTSNPN and CDR2 is SVGIG in the germline V gene (reference sequence). This CDR3 is 15 amino acids long. The CDR3 DNA reads TGTGCCTGGAGTGTATATCCGGGGGGCAGGGAGACCCAGTACTTC. It yields the protein CAWSVYPGGRETQYF.

For this clonotype: A much larger clone differs from this one at a single base, so this may be a read error. CDR3 nucleotides: TGCGCCAGCAGCCAAGTGCTAGCGGGAAACACCACATATTTT. Amino acid sequence: CASSQVLAGNTTYF. This chain joins TRBV4-1 and TRBJ1-3, with unresolved D. Per the germline V gene, CDR1 is MGHRA and CDR2 is YSYEKL. There are 14 residues in the CDR3.

The chain employs TRBV7-9 and TRBJ2-7; 9 positions match TRBD2. The CDR3 extends over 16 amino acids. V dropped 1 base and J dropped 5; count of bases not matched to a gene: 9. CDR1 and CDR2 from the germline V gene are SEHNR and FQNEAQ (reference sequence). The CDR3 here is CASSLDASGIPHEQYF. CDR3 in DNA: TGTGCCAGCAGCTTAGATGCTAGCGGGATCCCCCACGAGCAGTACTTC.

By share, this clonotype ranks as medium-sized. The chain uses TRBV25-1 and TRBJ2-5, with TRBD2 matching 8 bases. J was trimmed by 1 base and V by 1 base; bases with no gene match: 2. This CDR3 region has 15 residues. The germline gives CDR1 MGHDK, CDR2 SYGVNS. The CDR3 loop is CASSESTSGQETQYF. CDR3 nucleotides: TGTGCCAGCAGTGAATCCACTAGCGGCCAAGAGACCCAGTACTTC.

In its sample, this clonotype was seen many times. The chain is built from TRBV7-2 and TRBJ1-5; D might be TRBD1 (5 bases). CDR1 SGHTA and CDR2 FQGNSA come from the germline V gene. The V end was cut by 0 bases, the J end by 1 base, with 7 bases between. The CDR3 is made up of 15 amino acids. CDR3 DNA sequence: TGTGCCAGCAGCTTAGCAGGACAAAGCAATCAGCCCCAGCATTTT. The encoded protein is CASSLAGQSNQPQHF.

This clonotype was recorded at least ten times. The chain uses TRBV12-3 or TRBV12-4 and TRBJ1-1; D gene uncertain. The CDR3 has 11 amino acids. With 8 bases removed from V and 5 bases from J, the gap between germline ends came to 9 bases. The DNA of the CDR3 is TGTGCCAGCGGGAAGGAGACTGAAGCTTTCTTT. Amino acid sequence: CASGKETEAFF.

The chain is built from TRBV9 and TRBJ2-1, with TRBD1 matching 9 bases. The V segment lost 3 bases and the J segment 0 bases; nucleotides outside the gene matches: 1. The CDR3 spans 15 residues. Germline-derived CDR1 and CDR2 are SGDLS and YYNGEE. CDR3 sequence (DNA): TGTGCCAGCAGCGCGACAGGGGGCTCCTACAATGAGCAGTTCTTC. Its protein is CASSATGGSYNEQFF.

Note on this clonotype: The junction does not match germline at one end; this may be a read error. V and J are TRBV6-2 or TRBV6-3 and TRBJ2-3; TRBD1 matches 10 bases. Germline lookup yields CDR1 MNHEY and CDR2 SVGEGT. The CDR3 is made up of 17 amino acids. The CDR3 region is CAGSWTTPGQGTDTQYF. CDR3 DNA: TGTGCCGGCAGTTGGACCACCCCGGGACAGGGGACAGATACGCAGTATTTT.

This clonotype was observed a handful of times. The genes are TRBV3-1 and TRBJ1-4, with 9 bases lining up with TRBD1. V was clipped by 2 bases and J by 10 bases; unmatched bases: 2. Germline V gene data show CDR1 as LGHDT and CDR2 as YNNKEL (reference sequence). The CDR3 is made up of 13 amino acids. CDR3 protein: CASSQLDRGKLFF. CDR3 DNA: TGTGCCAGCAGCCAACTGGACAGGGGAAAACTGTTTTTT.

This clonotype appeared many times. The V gene is TRBV7-2, the J gene TRBJ1-4; unclear D gene. V was shortened by 0 bases and J by 3 bases, with 14 bases between the two germline ends. Germline lookup yields CDR1 SGHTA and CDR2 FQGNSA. The CDR3 consists of 17 residues. The CDR3 nucleotides read TGTGCCAGCAGCTTAGCGACCGGATCGTTCGCTAATGAAAAACTGTTTTTT. Protein sequence: CASSLATGSFANEKLFF.

This clonotype appeared many times. This chain uses TRBV10-3 with TRBJ2-5; D is uncertain. The V gene's germline CDR1 is ENHRY and CDR2 SYGVKD. Trimming removed 0 bases at V and 4 bases at J, with 6 bases between. The CDR3 has 13 amino acids. CDR3: CAISESGGETQYF. The CDR3 nucleotides are TGTGCCATCAGTGAGTCGGGTGGAGAGACCCAGTACTTC.

This clonotype was seen at least ten times. At one boundary the junction diverges from the germline segment, which might be a read error. The V and J genes are TRBV5-4 and TRBJ2-7; TRBD1 matches at 9 bases. The V gene's germline CDR1 is SGHNT and CDR2 YYREEE (reference sequence). This CDR3 contains 14 residues. The CDR3 sequence is CACSLPGQGYEQYF. For the CDR3, the DNA is TGTGCCTGCAGCTTGCCGGGACAGGGTTACGAGCAGTACTTC.

This clonotype was counted ten times or more. The chain couples TRBV20-1 to TRBJ1-5, with D perhaps TRBD1 (6 bases). Germline V CDR1 and CDR2: DFQATT, SNEGSKA (reference sequence). V was pared by 1 base and J by 4 bases, with 14 bases between. The CDR3 is 15 amino acids. CDR3 region: CSARVGGRGNQPQHF. The CDR3 DNA sequence: TGCAGTGCTAGAGTCGGGGGCCGGGGGAATCAGCCCCAGCATTTT.

At least ten counts were recorded for this clonotype. The chain uses TRBV20-1 and TRBJ1-6, with D hard to call. CDR1 is DFQATT, CDR2 SNEGSKA, per germline (reference sequence). This CDR3 spans 13 amino acids. V shed 5 bases and J shed 9 bases, with 14 bases lying between them. CDR3: CSAGSRPSSPLHF. DNA of the CDR3: TGCAGTGCTGGCTCCAGGCCTTCTTCACCCCTCCACTTT.

In the case of this clonotype: Its ends do not fully match the called genes, so a read error is possible. The V call is TRBV3-1, the J call TRBJ1-1, with TRBD1 matching over 8 bases. The CDR3 loop spans 14 amino acids. Germline-derived CDR1 and CDR2 are LGHDT and YNNKEL (reference sequence). As DNA, the CDR3 is TGTGCCAGCAGCCAAGGGACAGGGAACACTGAAGCTCTCTTT. It codes for CASSQGTGNTEALF.

This clonotype was picked up many times. The genes are TRBV11-2 and TRBJ2-3, with 11 bases aligning to TRBD2. The germline gives CDR1 SGHAT, CDR2 FQNNGV. Germline trimming cut 6 bases from V and 4 bases from J; bases unmatched to any gene: 9. The CDR3 is 16 amino acids. The CDR3 reads CASRRIAGGPADTQYF. In DNA, the CDR3 is TGTGCCAGCAGACGCATAGCGGGGGGGCCGGCAGATACGCAGTATTTT.

This clonotype has at least ten counts. The genes are TRBV11-3 and TRBJ2-5; D is undetermined. Looked up from germline, CDR1 is SGHNT and CDR2 is YENEEA. Trimming left V 4 bases short and J 3 bases short, with 3 bases between. The CDR3 is made up of 11 amino acids. The CDR3, as DNA: TGTGCCAGCAGCTCCGAAGAGACCCAGTACTTC. The encoded protein is CASSSEETQYF.

This clonotype was recorded many times. The chain combines TRBV6-1 with TRBJ1-2, with unresolved D. CDR1 and CDR2 (germline): MNHNS, SASEGT. The CDR3 runs 15 residues. The V gene lost 1 base and the J gene lost 4 bases, with 13 bases spanning the gap. CDR3: CASSEGPGATYGYTF. CDR3 bases: TGTGCCAGCAGTGAAGGTCCCGGAGCGACCTATGGCTACACCTTC.

The rearrangement uses TRBV15 and TRBJ2-7, with 8 bases lining up with TRBD1. Trimming at V came to 0 bases and at J to 0 bases, leaving 4 bases not matched to a gene. CDR1 is LNHNV, CDR2 YYDKDF, per germline (reference sequence). The CDR3 loop spans 16 amino acids. This CDR3 reads CATSRDRTGSSYEQYF. The CDR3, as DNA: TGTGCCACCAGCAGAGACAGGACAGGGAGCTCCTACGAGCAGTACTTC.

The chain couples TRBV6-1 to TRBJ2-3; 8 bases line up with TRBD2. Losses at the gene ends were 7 bases for V and 2 bases for J; bases not matched to a gene: 8. Germline V gives CDR1 MNHNS, CDR2 SASEGT. This CDR3 is 15 amino acids long. In DNA form, the CDR3 reads TGTGCCAGCAACCTCAAGCGGGAGTACACAGATACGCAGTATTTT. Amino acid sequence: CASNLKREYTDTQYF.

To note about this clonotype: This CDR3 fails to terminate in the conserved phenylalanine or tryptophan, so it likely reflects a read error. CDR3 bases: TGTGCCAGCAGGGTAGACAGGGGGGCCTACGAGCAGTACTTA. Protein sequence: CASRVDRGAYEQYL. The rearrangement links TRBV6-5 to TRBJ2-7; TRBD1 matches 9 bases. CDR1 is MNHEY, CDR2 SVGAGI, per germline. V shed 6 bases and J 2 bases; nucleotides not matched to a gene: 5. CDR3 length: 14 residues.

The V call is TRBV15, the J call TRBJ1-4, with 9 positions matching TRBD1. CDR1 is LNHNV, CDR2 YYDKDF, per germline (reference sequence). CDR3 length: 15 residues. Losses at the gene ends were 5 bases for V and 4 bases for J; bases not matched to a gene: 5. CDR3 sequence reads: CATSQQTGGNEKLFF. DNA of the CDR3: TGTGCCACCAGCCAACAGACAGGGGGTAATGAAAAACTGTTTTTT.

The V call is TRBV7-9, the J call TRBJ2-5; D is ambiguous. The CDR3 sequence is 12 residues long. Germline V CDR1 and CDR2: SEHNR, FQNEAQ (reference sequence). V lost 5 bases and J lost 9, with 13 bases in between. CDR3 DNA: TGTGCCAGCAGCAACCTGGGTGGGCCCCAGTACTTC. Amino acids: CASSNLGGPQYF.

This clonotype appeared a single time. The V gene is TRBV7-6, the J gene TRBJ1-5; 8 bases are shared with TRBD1. V lost 3 bases, J lost 9 bases, and 16 bases stayed unmatched. Germline-derived CDR1 and CDR2 are SGHVS and FNYEAQ. This CDR3 spans 17 amino acids. CDR3 sequence: CASSFDTGDRWQPPQHF. The CDR3 nucleotides are TGTGCCAGCAGCTTTGACACCGGGGACAGGTGGCAACCGCCCCAGCATTTT.

This clonotype was observed many times. The V gene is TRBV29-1, the J gene TRBJ1-1; D remains unclear. The CDR3 runs to 11 residues. Between the trimmed V and J ends, which lost 7 bases and 0 bases, there was a span of 6 bases. The germline V gene has CDR1 SQVTM and CDR2 ANQGSEA. The CDR3 DNA sequence: TGCAGCGGCTGCATGAACACTGAAGCTTTCTTT. It specifies CSGCMNTEAFF.

This sequence joins TRBV7-9 and TRBJ1-2, with D maybe TRBD1 (5 bases). Germline V gene lookup returns CDR1 SEHNR and CDR2 FQNEAQ (reference sequence). CDR3 length: 15 residues. V was trimmed by 0 bases and J by 3 bases, leaving 11 bases between them. The CDR3 sequence: CASSLALGEYYGYTF. CDR3 nucleotide sequence: TGTGCCAGCAGCTTAGCATTGGGGGAGTACTATGGCTACACCTTC.

The V call is TRBV10-3, the J call TRBJ1-5; TRBD1 is a possible D gene (5 bases). The V gene lost 11 bases and the J gene lost 10 bases, with 21 bases spanning the gap. Germline CDR1 and CDR2: ENHRY and SYGVKD. The CDR3 contains 13 residues. Here the CDR3 reads CAVGERGEQPQHF. The CDR3 DNA follows: TGTGCCGTCGGCGAGAGGGGTGAACAACCCCAGCATTTT.

This clonotype was seen at least ten times. The CDR3 region is CSARSRTSGAYHSYNEQFF. The CDR3 DNA reads as TGCAGTGCTAGAAGTAGAACTAGCGGGGCCTACCACTCCTACAATGAGCAGTTCTTC. The chain carries TRBV20-1 and TRBJ2-1; 10 bases are a match to TRBD2. The CDR3 covers 19 residues. Germline assignment: CDR1 DFQATT and CDR2 SNEGSKA (reference sequence). J was trimmed by 0 bases and V by 2 bases; bases with no gene match: 13.

This clonotype was observed once. The chain uses TRBV24-1 and TRBJ1-2, with no clear D. V shed 0 bases and J shed 6 bases, with 10 bases lying between them. Germline V lookup: CDR1 KGHDR, CDR2 SFDVKD. The CDR3 is 14 amino acids. The CDR3 sequence: CATSDLVSSDGYTF. The CDR3 coding sequence is TGTGCCACCAGTGATTTGGTTAGTTCCGATGGCTACACCTTC.

A remark on this clonotype: The junction shows a germline mismatch at one end, possibly a read error. Here the CDR3 reads CASSLGGSYEQDF. The CDR3 nucleotides read TGCGCCAGCAGCTTGGGGGGCTCCTACGAGCAGGACTTC. V is TRBV5-1 and J is TRBJ2-7; the D gene is possibly TRBD1 (5 bases). The CDR3 runs to 13 residues. The germline V gene encodes CDR1 SGHRS and CDR2 YFSETQ.